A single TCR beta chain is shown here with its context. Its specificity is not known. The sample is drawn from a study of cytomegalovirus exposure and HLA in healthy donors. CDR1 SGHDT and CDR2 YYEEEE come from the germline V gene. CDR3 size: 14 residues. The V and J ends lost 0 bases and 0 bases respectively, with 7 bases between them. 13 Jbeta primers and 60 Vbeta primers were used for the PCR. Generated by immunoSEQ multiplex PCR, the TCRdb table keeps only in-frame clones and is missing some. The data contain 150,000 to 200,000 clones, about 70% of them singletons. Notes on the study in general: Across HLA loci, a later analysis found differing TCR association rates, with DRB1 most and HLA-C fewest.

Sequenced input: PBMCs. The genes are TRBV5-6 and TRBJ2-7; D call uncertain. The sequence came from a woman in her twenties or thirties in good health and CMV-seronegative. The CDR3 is CASSLVRSSYEQYF. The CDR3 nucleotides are TGTGCCAGCAGCTTGGTGAGGAGCTCCTACGAGCAGTACTTC.